This TCR beta chain was captured by sequencing in a study of PD-1 blockade in classical Hodgkin lymphoma. Findings and caveats of the study: CD4+ but not CD8+ TCR diversity rose significantly by C4D1. Patients newly diagnosed and complete responders had comparable baseline diversity. The authors excluded patients who started nivolumab under 1 year after ASCT. Reports described newly diagnosed patients as having lower baseline TCR diversity than healthy donors.

Brentuximab vedotin exposure varied, and every patient relapsed after autologous stem cell transplantation. The protocol was immunoSEQ multiplex PCR, while the TCRdb copy is restricted to in-frame clones and leaves out a portion. This sample has about 98,000 clones, with around 90% found just once. Worth noting for this clone: The antigen is not known.

Here the sequenced sample was peripheral blood mononuclear cells (PBMCs), taken at baseline. The receptor's source is a human donor with classical Hodgkin lymphoma.

The CDR3 sequence is CASNYGTTGQPQHF. In DNA form, the CDR3 reads TGTGCCAGCAACTACGGGACCACGGGACAGCCCCAGCATTTT. This chain joins TRBV28 and TRBJ1-5; a possible D gene is TRBD1 (5 bases). The CDR3 runs to 14 residues. Trimming shortened V by 7 bases and J by 7 bases, and 17 bases separated the two germline ends. Germline lookup yields CDR1 MDHEN and CDR2 SYDVKM. Filled out from reference TRBV28 and TRBJ1-5, the complete variable domain reads DVKVTQSSRYLVKRTGEKVFLECVQDMDHENMFWYRQDPGLGLRLIYFSYDVKMKEKGDIPEGYSVSREKKERFSLILESASTNQTSMYLCASNYGTTGQPQHFGDGTRLSIL.